Presented here are 19 T cell receptor beta chains from one specimen sequenced in a study of blood T cell repertoires in COVID-19. Repertoires were generated with immunoSEQ multiplex PCR, while TCRdb's copy carries only in-frame clones and drops some. The sample lists under 130,000 clones, more than 75% occurring once. Sample: peripheral blood. These receptors came from a human donor in a cohort sampled during active COVID-19.

The rearrangement uses TRBV19 and TRBJ2-1; 13 bases line up with TRBD2. The germline gives CDR1 LNHDA, CDR2 SQIVND (reference sequence). This CDR3 has 20 amino acids. V was pared by 4 bases and J by 1 base, with 13 bases of the junction left unmatched. CDR3 coding DNA: TGTGCCAGTAGTAGGACACTAGCGGGAGGGCCGATGGGGTCCTACAATGAGCAGTTCTTC. Its translation is CASSRTLAGGPMGSYNEQFF.

The chain is built from TRBV11-1 and TRBJ1-2; D remains ambiguous. Germline loops: CDR1 SGHAT, CDR2 FQDESV (reference sequence). This CDR3 spans 13 amino acids. V gave up 4 bases and J gave up 0 bases, with 6 bases separating them. CDR3 nucleotide sequence: TGTGCCAGCAGCTCCACACCTAACTATGGCTACACCTTC. This codes for CASSSTPNYGYTF. Combining the CDR3 with reference TRBV11-1 and TRBJ1-2 gives the whole variable domain EAEVAQSPRYKITEKSQAVAFWCDPISGHATLYWYRQILGQGPELLVQFQDESVVDDSQLPKDRFSAERLKGVDSTLKIQPAELGDSAMYLCASSSTPNYGYTFGSGTRLTVV.

The V call is TRBV5-1, the J call TRBJ1-2; weak D call: TRBD1 (6 bases). Germline-derived CDR1 and CDR2 are SGHRS and YFSETQ. CDR3 length: 14 residues. Between the trimmed V and J ends, which lost 2 bases and 4 bases, there was a span of 12 bases. CDR3 loop: CASSFLQGVYGYTF. As DNA, the CDR3 is TGCGCCAGCAGCTTTTTACAGGGAGTCTATGGCTACACCTTC.

V is TRBV15 and J is TRBJ2-1; TRBD2 aligns across 12 bases. The junction had 4 bases not matched to a gene; V was cut back by 0 bases and J by 4 bases. Germline V CDR1 and CDR2: LNHNV, YYDKDF (reference sequence). The CDR3 covers 17 residues. The CDR3 DNA reads TGTGCCACCAGCAGAGAAAGGACTAGCGGGATATACAATGAGCAGTTCTTC. This codes for CATSRERTSGIYNEQFF.

The chain uses TRBV20-1 and TRBJ2-4; no clear D. The V end lost 3 bases, the J end lost 6 bases, and 6 bases lay between the germline ends. The CDR3 covers 11 residues. Germline CDR1 is DFQATT and CDR2 is SNEGSKA (reference sequence). The CDR3 sequence: CSASSSNIQYF. In DNA, the CDR3 is TGCAGTGCTAGTTCCTCAAACATTCAGTACTTC.

The chain is built from TRBV2 and TRBJ2-3; 7 bases line up with TRBD1. V trimming: 6 bases; J trimming: 0 bases; junction bases outside the gene matches: 6. Germline V gene lookup returns CDR1 SNHLY and CDR2 FYNNEI. This CDR3 is built from 15 residues. CDR3 coding DNA: TGTGCCAGCAGGCTGGGACAGCGAAGCACAGATACGCAGTATTTT. It is translated as CASRLGQRSTDTQYF.

The chain links TRBV5-1 to TRBJ2-3; 7 positions agree with TRBD2. CDR3 length equals 17 residues. The germline V gene has CDR1 SGHRS and CDR2 YFSETQ. The trim removed 0 bases at V and 1 base at J, leaving 8 bases unmatched. The CDR3 sequence is CASSLATPGRGTDTQYF. The DNA for the CDR3 is TGCGCCAGCAGCTTGGCTACCCCAGGGAGGGGCACAGATACGCAGTATTTT.

The chain couples TRBV3-1 (or the pseudogene TRBV3-2) to TRBJ1-2, with a weak D call TRBD1 (6 bases). The V and J ends lost 4 bases and 2 bases respectively, with 11 bases between them. Germline CDR1 LGHDT, CDR2 YNNKEL (reference sequence). The CDR3 spans 14 residues. CDR3 nucleotides: TGTGCCAGCAGCCCTGCCCAGGGGAACTATGGCTACACCTTC. Translated, it gives CASSPAQGNYGYTF.

The V gene is TRBV9, the J gene TRBJ2-3, with TRBD2 matching 7 bases. V trimming: 2 bases; J trimming: 1 base; junction bases outside the gene matches: 10. The CDR3 is made up of 17 amino acids. CDR1 and CDR2 from the germline V gene are SGDLS and YYNGEE. The DNA of the CDR3 is TGTGCCAGCAGCGTGGTACTTCTAGCGGATGGCACAGATACGCAGTATTTT. Translated, it gives CASSVVLLADGTDTQYF.

This clone was observed a handful of times. The genes are TRBV5-1 and TRBJ2-1; the match to TRBD2 covers 11 bases. The CDR3 totals 17 residues. V trimming: 0 bases; J trimming: 4 bases; junction bases outside the gene matches: 6. CDR1 and CDR2 (germline): SGHRS, YFSETQ. Here the CDR3 reads CASSLAPTSGSYNEQFF. In DNA form, the CDR3 reads TGCGCCAGCAGCTTGGCCCCAACTAGCGGGAGTTACAATGAGCAGTTCTTC. The complete variable domain, with remaining parts taken from reference TRBV5-1 and TRBJ2-1, reads KAGVTQTPRYLIKTRGQQVTLSCSPISGHRSVSWYQQTPGQGLQFLFEYFSETQRNKGNFPGRFSGRQFSNSRSEMNVSTLELGDSALYLCASSLAPTSGSYNEQFFGPGTRLTVL.

The rearrangement uses TRBV28 and TRBJ1-5; TRBD1 is a possible D gene (5 bases). Germline loops: CDR1 MDHEN, CDR2 SYDVKM. CDR3 length equals 12 residues. Between the trimmed V and J ends, which lost 8 bases and 7 bases, there was a span of 12 bases. The chain's CDR3 is CASGGVGQPQHF. The CDR3 DNA reads as TGTGCCAGCGGGGGGGTAGGACAGCCCCAGCATTTT.

This clone turned up a few times. V and J are TRBV19 and TRBJ2-5; 7 nucleotides agree with TRBD2. The trim removed 4 bases at V and 2 bases at J, leaving 10 bases unmatched. The CDR3 length is 16 residues. CDR1 and CDR2 from the germline V gene are LNHDA and SQIVND (reference sequence). The CDR3 DNA is TGTGCCAGTAGTACAACCGGACTAGGACGGCAAGAGACCCAGTACTTC. Translation: CASSTTGLGRQETQYF.

This chain uses TRBV7-9 with TRBJ2-7; 9 bases are a match to TRBD2. V shed 6 bases, J shed 4 bases, and the junction held 10 bases outside the gene matches. The CDR3 sequence is 15 residues long. The germline gives CDR1 SEHNR, CDR2 FQNEAQ (reference sequence). Here the CDR3 DNA reads TGTGCCAGCAGTGCTCAGCGGGGGGCCTGGTACGAGCAGTACTTC. As protein: CASSAQRGAWYEQYF.

This clone was detected only a few times. The J gene is TRBJ2-3, the V gene TRBV19, with 7 bases matching TRBD2. CDR1 LNHDA and CDR2 SQIVND come from the germline V gene (reference sequence). The CDR3 runs to 15 residues. The junction had 7 bases not matched to a gene; V was cut back by 5 bases and J by 2 bases. This chain's CDR3 is CASSRLAMDTDTQYF. CDR3 sequence (DNA): TGTGCCAGTAGTCGACTAGCTATGGACACAGATACGCAGTATTTT.

This sequence joins TRBV4-2 and TRBJ1-2, with unresolved D. The CDR3 is 14 amino acids. The ends were cut back, 0 bases at V and 4 bases at J, with 9 bases in the middle. Germline loops: CDR1 LGHNA, CDR2 YNFKEQ. DNA for the CDR3: TGTGCCAGCAGCCAAGAAATAACAGCCTATGGCTACACCTTC. Protein: CASSQEITAYGYTF.

The chain combines TRBV4-1 with TRBJ2-7, with 10 positions matching TRBD1. Per germline, CDR1 MGHRA and CDR2 YSYEKL. The length of the CDR3 is 14 residues. V lost 6 bases, J lost 2 bases, and 4 bases stayed unmatched. CDR3 amino acids: CASRTGTGAYEQYF. As DNA, the CDR3 is TGCGCCAGCAGGACCGGGACAGGGGCCTACGAGCAGTACTTC.

J is TRBJ1-5 and V is TRBV28, with 9 bases identical to TRBD1. V trimming: 6 bases; J trimming: 8 bases; junction bases outside the gene matches: 8. The CDR3 consists of 14 residues. CDR1 and CDR2 from the germline V gene are MDHEN and SYDVKM. The CDR3 protein is CASSMGQGVEPQHF. In DNA, the CDR3 is TGTGCCAGCAGCATGGGACAGGGCGTAGAGCCCCAGCATTTT. The full variable domain, its missing parts supplied by reference TRBV28 and TRBJ1-5, is DVKVTQSSRYLVKRTGEKVFLECVQDMDHENMFWYRQDPGLGLRLIYFSYDVKMKEKGDIPEGYSVSREKKERFSLILESASTNQTSMYLCASSMGQGVEPQHFGDGTRLSIL.

CDR3 region: CASSQETHKNIQYF. As DNA, the CDR3 is TGTGCCAGCAGCCAAGAGACTCATAAGAACATTCAGTACTTC. The rearrangement uses TRBV3-1 (or the pseudogene TRBV3-2) and TRBJ2-4; D is ambiguous. Germline-derived CDR1 and CDR2 are LGHDT and YNNKEL (reference sequence). Trimming took off 0 bases at V and 7 bases at J, with 10 bases between the two ends. CDR3 size: 14 residues.

The chain uses TRBV7-2 and TRBJ1-6; 9 nucleotides match TRBD1. After removal of 5 bases from V and 8 bases from J, the junction contained 10 bases not matched to a gene. CDR1 is SGHTA and CDR2 is FQGNSA in the germline V gene. The CDR3 has 16 amino acids. DNA of the CDR3: TGTGCCAGCAGCCCTAGCTGGGGACAGGGATATTCACCCCTCCACTTT. This sequence encodes CASSPSWGQGYSPLHF.